This T cell receptor (beta chain) is drawn from a study of molecular identifiers for immune sequencing clone quantification. General study results and limits: Amid one million naive cells, spiked Jurkat TCR RNA from one cell was reportedly still detectable. Effector cells had over 99% of their molecules in clones above 20 RNA copies, while naive cells had under 1%.

TCRdb re-called the PCR reads through MiXCR, storing one row per CDR3 protein. The table records over 300,000 distinct CDR3 sequences, roughly a quarter of them present only once. The CDR3 has 14 residues. V trimming: 2 bases; J trimming: 10 bases; junction bases outside the gene matches: 10. Points on this clonotype: Its matching antigen is unknown.

Sorting recovered naive CD8 T cells on a CD8+CD4-CCR7+CD45RA+ profile. The specimen sequenced was naive CD8+ T cells from blood, with Jurkat cell RNA spiked in. Subset given: FACS-sorted CD8+CD4-CCR7+CD45RA+ naive T cells. The clonotype was recovered from a human donor in good health. Some libraries in this study had Jurkat cell RNA spiked in. The chain carries TRBV12-3 or TRBV12-4 and TRBJ2-5, with TRBD2 matching 7 bases. The CDR3: CASSLFGEGEVQYF. The CDR3 DNA sequence: TGTGCCAGCAGTTTATTCGGGGAGGGAGAGGTCCAGTACTTC.